The present T cell receptor (beta chain) was sequenced within a study of T cell responses to AZD1222 COVID-19 vaccine (dated by TCRdb to the early 2020s). Study-level background: Because spike-specific TCR depth and breadth did not differ between the two schedules, AZD1222 recipients who got a second dose at roughly 4 weeks were pooled with those who got a second dose at roughly 12 weeks. Trial participants were enrolled into age subgroups of 18-55, 56-69 and 70-plus years, which contained roughly 140, 27 and 60 TCR-sequenced participants, respectively. A total of 230 to 250 trial participants underwent TCR sequencing, of whom about 200 had received two doses of AZD1222 and approximately 26 had received two doses of the MenACWY control vaccine.

This clone has a single count. Its antigen specificity is not known. One junction end disagrees with the germline gene, perhaps due to a read error. According to the study, the label for this sample's time point signals: baseline before first vaccination. Vaccinee samples were obtained from the UK trials COV001 and COV002, which included a single-blind randomized controlled phase 2/3 trial of AZD1222 (ChAdOx1 nCoV-19) in healthy adults. For TCRbeta chain sequencing, PBMC samples were collected from trial participants at day 0 and at day 28 after the second dose. The CDR3 regions of human TCRbeta chains were analyzed by immunosequencing. As for the authors' bioinformatics: TCRs in the repertoires were matched against a reference library of SARS-CoV-2-specific TCRs that had been generated with the MIRA antigen-specificity platform. Breadth was defined as the fraction of unique TCRs that were SARS-CoV-2-associated, and depth was defined as the fraction of total T cells that were SARS-CoV-2-associated. Each spike-specific TCR was assigned to its reactive spike region and to a CD4 or CD8 class using the MIRA data. Log10-transformed breadth and depth values were compared by one-way ANOVA with Sidak's multiple comparisons tests. TCRdb obtained this table from immuneACCESS and retained in-frame rearrangements with V and J assigned. These tables miss some clones; where compared with another copy, unresolved V genes account for less than half of the shortfall, and the remainder is unexplained. V and J calls and clone size are copied from that table; D and trimming were computed from the DNA. Across this sample there are 100,000 to 110,000 clones, with 92% seen only once. The ten largest clones represent 1.5% to 2% of the sample.

Reading from cysteine to phenylalanine, the CDR3 counts 12 amino acids. Left in the record is the CDR3 DNA by itself, 36 bases read in frame from the first base. Summary of the overall study and its limitations: Reportedly, close to half of the unique spike-specific TCRs recognized epitopes lying outside the regions that are mutated in the B.1.351 and B.1.1.7 variants. The whole spike protein was spanned by vaccine-associated CD4 TCRs, and dominant responses were seen in regions 160-218 and 743-854. Most participants were white British and females outnumbered males, and the authors suggested that clonal diversity may have been underestimated. The 56-69-year group was small, and its depth increase did not reach significance, likely because of low power. A significant rise in spike-specific TCR breadth and depth was observed after two AZD1222 doses relative to day 0 and relative to MenACWY recipients. Conclusions about previously exposed vaccinees are limited, since just five or six AZD1222 recipients were seropositive for SARS-CoV-2 at baseline. Because no day 14 peak-response samples were available, repertoires were characterized only after the peak T cell response.

The TCR was taken from an adult in good health. Recombination linked TRBV12-3 or TRBV12-4 to TRBJ2-4; the best D guess is TRBD1, with 6 bases matching. The material sequenced was peripheral blood, taken on day 0 of AZD1222 vaccination. The DNA reads TGTGCCAGCAGTTCGGGGACACTTCAGGCGGTCTTC. This gives the protein CASSSGTLQAVF.